These 30 T cell receptor beta chains share one sample of origin, sequenced in a study of monozygotic twins with inflammatory bowel disease. TCRdb reprocessed the 5' RACE reads and reports one entry per CDR3 protein, with no DNA. The specimen's table records roughly 160,000 distinct CDR3 sequences. Sequenced material: blood. The source is a human donor with ulcerative colitis or Crohn's disease, or a healthy co-twin of an affected twin (not recorded which).

The chain joins TRBV4-1 to TRBJ2-7; the TRBD2 assignment by TCRdb is unverifiable without DNA. Germline V gene data show CDR1 as MGHRA and CDR2 as YSYEKL. This CDR3 region has 15 residues. CDR3 sequence reads: CASSQALAELYEQYF.

The chain uses TRBV7-3 and TRBJ2-7; TCRdb outputs TRBD2, but without DNA this stays unchecked. The CDR3 runs 13 residues. Germline values: CDR1 SGHTA, CDR2 FQGTGA. The CDR3: CASSLGLKGEQYF.

The CDR3 region is CASKRTGTTSGSSGANVLTF. This chain joins TRBV5-6 and TRBJ2-6; TCRdb's assignment of TRBD2 cannot be checked, as there is no DNA. The CDR3 spans 20 residues. The germline gives CDR1 SGHDT, CDR2 YYEEEE.

V gene TRBV11-3 combines with J gene TRBJ2-3; the D call of TRBD2 rests on TCRdb alone, since no DNA is present to check it. Germline CDR1 and CDR2: SGHNT and YENEEA. There are 14 residues in the CDR3. CDR3 loop: CASSPQEGTDTQYF.

The chain combines TRBV3-1 with TRBJ1-2. From germline, CDR1 is LGHDT and CDR2 YNNKEL (reference sequence). This CDR3 contains 14 residues. CDR3 protein: CASSQDGANYGYTF.

The chain couples TRBV5-5 to TRBJ2-1; the D gene TCRdb calls, TRBD2, cannot be checked with no DNA. Germline-derived CDR1 and CDR2 are SGHKS and YYEKEE (reference sequence). The CDR3 consists of 15 residues. The CDR3 reads CASTLPAGSYNEQFF.

V and J are TRBV29-1 and TRBJ1-2; TCRdb picks TRBD1, but there is no DNA to check that call. CDR1 is SQVTM and CDR2 is ANQGSEA in the germline V gene. The CDR3 has 13 amino acids. The CDR3 here is CSVGPEGNYGYTF.

The rearrangement links TRBV11-2 to TRBJ1-1; TCRdb names TRBD1, which stays unverified in the absence of DNA. This CDR3 has 17 amino acids. Germline assignment: CDR1 SGHAT and CDR2 FQNNGV. CDR3 amino acids: CASSGPRDRGRRTEAFF. Filled out from reference TRBV11-2 and TRBJ1-1, the complete variable domain reads EAGVAQSPRYKIIEKRQSVAFWCNPISGHATLYWYQQILGQGPKLLIQFQNNGVVDDSQLPKDRFSAERLKGVDSTLKIQPAKLEDSAVYLCASSGPRDRGRRTEAFFGQGTRLTVV.

The genes are TRBV7-2 and TRBJ1-3; TCRdb names TRBD1, which stays unverified in the absence of DNA. Germline CDR1 reads SGHTA; CDR2 reads FQGNSA. This CDR3 comprises 14 residues. CDR3: CASSLGAGLNTIYF.

CDR3: CASSLGRNQPQHF. The J gene is TRBJ1-5, the V gene TRBV12-3 or TRBV12-4. This CDR3 contains 13 residues.

This chain connects TRBV20-1 to TRBJ2-7; TCRdb outputs TRBD2, but without DNA this stays unchecked. This CDR3 spans 18 amino acids. The V gene's germline CDR1 is DFQATT and CDR2 SNEGSKA (reference sequence). The CDR3 sequence is CSARGGLAGGKVTYEQYF.

V is TRBV7-2 and J is TRBJ1-5; the TCRdb D gene call, TRBD1, has no DNA to confirm it. Germline CDR1 SGHTA, CDR2 FQGNSA. This CDR3 contains 14 residues. CDR3 sequence: CASSEDRGPGPQHF.

V is TRBV5-6 and J is TRBJ2-7; there is no DNA to check the TCRdb D call of TRBD2. Per germline, CDR1 SGHDT and CDR2 YYEEEE. The CDR3 contains 13 residues. The CDR3 loop is CASSSRKGYEQYF.

The chain employs TRBV12-3 or TRBV12-4 and TRBJ2-3. This CDR3 region has 14 residues. The CDR3 sequence: CASSLAESTDTQYF.

The J gene is TRBJ2-4, the V gene TRBV5-1; absent DNA, TCRdb's TRBD2 call cannot be checked. The CDR3 length is 19 residues. Germline V gene data show CDR1 as SGHRS and CDR2 as YFSETQ. The CDR3 sequence: CASSSRLAGGPWAKNIQYF.

The chain employs TRBV6-2 or TRBV6-3 and TRBJ2-1; checking the TCRdb D call of TRBD1 is not possible without DNA. Germline CDR1 is MNHEY and CDR2 is SVGEGT. This CDR3 has 19 amino acids. The CDR3 protein is CASSYPTGVGPLSYNEQFF.

This chain uses TRBV27 with TRBJ2-2; TCRdb lists TRBD2, though no DNA is available to test this call. The CDR3 is 16 residues long. Looked up from germline, CDR1 is MNHEY and CDR2 is SMNVEV (reference sequence). CDR3 residues: CASSFLGEGAVGELFF.

This chain uses TRBV12-3 or TRBV12-4 with TRBJ1-5; TCRdb selects TRBD1, and the lack of DNA leaves this call unchecked. The CDR3 loop spans 15 amino acids. CDR3 protein: CASSLALGGKQPQHF.

The rearrangement links TRBV7-6 to TRBJ1-2. The CDR3 spans 14 residues. Germline CDR1 reads SGHVS; CDR2 reads FNYEAQ. The CDR3 protein is CASSSRAQNYGYTF.

The genes are TRBV18 and TRBJ2-1; TCRdb calls TRBD1, which cannot be checked without DNA. The CDR3 is 16 residues long. CDR1 KGHSH and CDR2 LQKENI come from the germline V gene. This chain's CDR3 is CASSPKDRGPYNEQFF.

The chain joins TRBV20-1 to TRBJ1-6; TCRdb's D call of TRBD1 is untestable without DNA. Germline CDR1 and CDR2: DFQATT and SNEGSKA (reference sequence). This CDR3 spans 17 amino acids. CDR3 in amino acids: CSARGDREVISGSPLHF.

The CDR3 spells CASSPEERGGVYVDTQYF. This rearrangement joins TRBV12-3 or TRBV12-4 to TRBJ2-3; TCRdb's assignment of TRBD2 cannot be checked, as there is no DNA. This CDR3 has 18 amino acids.

This chain links TRBV6-5 with TRBJ2-4. CDR1 is MNHEY and CDR2 is SVGAGI in the germline V gene. The CDR3 covers 13 residues. This CDR3 is CASTDIAKNIQYF.

The V call is TRBV11-2, the J call TRBJ2-4; TCRdb returns TRBD1, unconfirmable since there is no DNA. This CDR3 has 14 amino acids. Germline values: CDR1 SGHAT, CDR2 FQNNGV. The CDR3 reads CASSLTTGTDIQYF.

The genes are TRBV5-1 and TRBJ2-1; the TCRdb D gene call, TRBD2, has no DNA to confirm it. Germline CDR1 reads SGHRS; CDR2 reads YFSETQ. The CDR3 runs to 17 residues. This chain's CDR3 is CASSLPTSGSSYNEQFF.

The chain links TRBV11-2 to TRBJ1-5; absent DNA, TCRdb's TRBD1 call cannot be checked. Germline loops: CDR1 SGHAT, CDR2 FQNNGV. CDR3 length: 15 amino acids. The CDR3 spells CASSSGTFSNQPQHF.

The rearrangement joins TRBV11-2 to TRBJ2-2; TCRdb indicates TRBD2, and absent DNA this call remains unverified. Germline V gene sequence: CDR1 SGHAT, CDR2 FQNNGV. The CDR3 has 12 amino acids. The CDR3 loop reads CASSLRGRELFF.

The CDR3 loop reads CASSRGGTEGNSPLHF. The chain combines TRBV5-1 with TRBJ1-6; TCRdb calls TRBD1, which cannot be checked without DNA. The length of the CDR3 is 16 residues. The V gene's germline CDR1 is SGHRS and CDR2 YFSETQ.

The chain recombines TRBV7-2 with TRBJ2-7; TCRdb's D call, TRBD1, is unchecked because there is no DNA. This CDR3 is 15 amino acids long. In germline, CDR1 is SGHTA, CDR2 FQGNSA. CDR3 region: CASSLRTGREYEQYF.

This rearrangement joins TRBV12-3 or TRBV12-4 to TRBJ2-7; TCRdb returns TRBD2, unconfirmable since there is no DNA. CDR3 size: 14 residues. This chain's CDR3 is CASSFFRGDGPIFF.